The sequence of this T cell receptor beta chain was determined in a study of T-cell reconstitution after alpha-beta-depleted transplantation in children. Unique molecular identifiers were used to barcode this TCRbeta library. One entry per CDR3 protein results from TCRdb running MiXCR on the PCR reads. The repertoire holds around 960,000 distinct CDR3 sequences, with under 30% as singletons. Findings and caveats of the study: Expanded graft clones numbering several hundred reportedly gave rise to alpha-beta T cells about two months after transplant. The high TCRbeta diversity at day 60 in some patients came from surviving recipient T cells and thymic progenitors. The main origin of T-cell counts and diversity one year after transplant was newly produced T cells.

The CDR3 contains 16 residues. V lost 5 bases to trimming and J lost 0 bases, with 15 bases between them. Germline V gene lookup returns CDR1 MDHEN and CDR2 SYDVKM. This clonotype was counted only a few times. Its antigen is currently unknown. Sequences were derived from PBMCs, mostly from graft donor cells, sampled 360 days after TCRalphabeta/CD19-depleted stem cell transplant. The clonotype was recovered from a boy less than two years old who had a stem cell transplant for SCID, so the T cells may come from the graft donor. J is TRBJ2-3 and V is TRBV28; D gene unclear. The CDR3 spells CASSAFTVASTDTQYF. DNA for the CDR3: TGTGCCAGCAGTGCCTTTACCGTGGCCAGCACAGATACGCAGTATTTT.